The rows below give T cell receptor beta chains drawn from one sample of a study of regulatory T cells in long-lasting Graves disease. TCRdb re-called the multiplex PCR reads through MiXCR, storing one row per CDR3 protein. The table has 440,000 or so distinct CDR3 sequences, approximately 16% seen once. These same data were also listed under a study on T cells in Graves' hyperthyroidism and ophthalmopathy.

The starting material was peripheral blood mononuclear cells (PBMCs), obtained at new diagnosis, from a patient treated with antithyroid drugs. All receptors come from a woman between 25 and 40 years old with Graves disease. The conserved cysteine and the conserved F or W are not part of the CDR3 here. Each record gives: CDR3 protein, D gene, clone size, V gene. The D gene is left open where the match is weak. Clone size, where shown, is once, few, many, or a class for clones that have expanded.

cdr3_aa: ATPAGTGGQETQY
d_call: TRBD1
clone_size: many
v_call: TRBV6-1

cdr3_aa: ASRLGTGNQPQH
d_call: -
clone_size: many
v_call: TRBV27

cdr3_aa: ASSLGGGTYPSRSYNEQF
d_call: TRBD1
clone_size: -
v_call: TRBV7-6

cdr3_aa: ASSVPSGRSEQY
d_call: TRBD2
clone_size: many
v_call: TRBV6-1

cdr3_aa: AWTRPGTGTANTGELF
d_call: TRBD1
clone_size: many
v_call: TRBV30

cdr3_aa: SVGRDIQETQY
d_call: -
clone_size: many
v_call: TRBV29-1

cdr3_aa: ASRTPGQGTYEQY
d_call: TRBD1
clone_size: many
v_call: TRBV28

cdr3_aa: ASSLEGYRVPVRGYT
d_call: -
clone_size: many
v_call: TRBV27

cdr3_aa: ASSPLGLAGAVLYKEQF
d_call: TRBD2
clone_size: many
v_call: TRBV18

cdr3_aa: ASSLTGYGNQPQH
d_call: TRBD1
clone_size: many
v_call: TRBV5-6

cdr3_aa: ATSDNTATGRNEQF
d_call: -
clone_size: few
v_call: TRBV24-1

cdr3_aa: SVENLIDRGLNQETQY
d_call: TRBD1
clone_size: few
v_call: TRBV29-1

cdr3_aa: ASILQGTDTQY
d_call: -
clone_size: many
v_call: TRBV12-3/TRBV12-4

cdr3_aa: ASKVGRNTDTQY
d_call: TRBD2
clone_size: -
v_call: TRBV5-1

cdr3_aa: ASSLYRNEQF
d_call: -
clone_size: many
v_call: TRBV28

cdr3_aa: ASSFGRASYEQY
d_call: -
clone_size: few
v_call: TRBV9

cdr3_aa: ASRTGSFRNTEAF
d_call: TRBD1
clone_size: -
v_call: TRBV6-2/TRBV6-3

cdr3_aa: ASSSGTGGKETQY
d_call: TRBD1
clone_size: -
v_call: TRBV6-2/TRBV6-3

cdr3_aa: ASKIQGATADEQY
d_call: TRBD1
clone_size: few
v_call: TRBV5-1

cdr3_aa: ASSSGTGNYEQY
d_call: TRBD1
clone_size: -
v_call: TRBV7-7

cdr3_aa: ASSFVTSGRAFAGELF
d_call: TRBD2
clone_size: -
v_call: TRBV27

cdr3_aa: ASSPETSESTGELF
d_call: TRBD2
clone_size: many
v_call: TRBV11-2

cdr3_aa: ASSLFSGSSLSYNEQF
d_call: TRBD2
clone_size: many
v_call: TRBV28

cdr3_aa: ASKASGYNEQF
d_call: TRBD2
clone_size: few
v_call: TRBV19

cdr3_aa: SARSLAAILRAARNEQF
d_call: TRBD2
clone_size: many
v_call: TRBV20-1

cdr3_aa: ASSQVGTSGRGAFNEQF
d_call: TRBD2
clone_size: -
v_call: TRBV7-2

cdr3_aa: ASIPGSGRGAGELF
d_call: TRBD2
clone_size: -
v_call: TRBV2

cdr3_aa: SAVRDVSYEQY
d_call: -
clone_size: many
v_call: TRBV29-1

cdr3_aa: ASSLVGTSGYEQY
d_call: TRBD2
clone_size: many
v_call: TRBV11-2

cdr3_aa: ASSPGQGARSGAKLF
d_call: TRBD1
clone_size: many
v_call: TRBV28